This T cell receptor beta chain was found in a study of monozygotic twins with inflammatory bowel disease. CDR1 SGHVS and CDR2 FNYEAQ come from the germline V gene. The CDR3 sequence is 16 residues long. Points on this clonotype: Its antigen is undetermined.

TCRdb processed the 5' RACE reads again and assigns one entry to each CDR3 protein, with no DNA. This repertoire comprises about 450,000 distinct CDR3 sequences; its ten largest clones make up 2% to 2.5%. Collection yielded around 2.7 ml of blood per donor. Study-wide results and limits: T cell subtypes were not distinguishable in this analysis. Variability may have been added to patient repertoires by differing immunosuppressive treatments.

The clonotype was recovered from a human donor with ulcerative colitis or Crohn's disease, or a healthy co-twin of an affected twin (not recorded which). The sample comprised blood. The rearrangement joins TRBV7-6 to TRBJ2-7; TCRdb's assignment of TRBD2 cannot be checked, as there is no DNA. The CDR3 loop is CASSLESSGLVYEQYF.